These 30 T cell receptor beta chains were sequenced from one sample in a study of T cell responses to AZD1222 COVID-19 vaccine. The method was immunoSEQ multiplex PCR; TCRdb's version includes in-frame clones alone and lacks a portion of them. The sample has about 67,000 clones, 83% seen once. The specimen was peripheral blood, collected 28 days after the second AZD1222 dose. These receptors were obtained from an adult who received the AZD1222 COVID-19 vaccine.

The rearrangement joins TRBV11-3 to TRBJ2-7; 10 bases align to TRBD1. The CDR3 sequence is 14 residues long. Germline V gene sequence: CDR1 SGHNT, CDR2 YENEEA. Trimming at V came to 1 base and at J to 3 bases, leaving 0 bases not matched to a gene. The CDR3 DNA sequence: TGTGCCAGCAGCTTAGGGACAGGGGGCTACGAGCAGTACTTC. Translated, it gives CASSLGTGGYEQYF.

The gene calls are TRBV24-1 and TRBJ2-1, with 12 bases that match TRBD2. Germline CDR1 KGHDR, CDR2 SFDVKD. V lost 4 bases to trimming and J lost 1 base; unmatched junction nucleotides: 4. CDR3 length: 17 residues. CDR3 loop: CATSDPTSGGSYNEQFF. CDR3 sequence (DNA): TGTGCCACCAGTGACCCAACTAGCGGGGGGTCCTACAATGAGCAGTTCTTC.

V and J are TRBV6-1 and TRBJ2-2, with D perhaps matching TRBD2 (5 bases). This CDR3 comprises 18 residues. V lost 1 base and J lost 5, with 20 bases in between. CDR1 MNHNS and CDR2 SASEGT come from the germline V gene. CDR3 in DNA: TGTGCCAGCAGTGAAGGTTTCGTGGGGAGCGCTGAGACCGGGGAGCTGTTTTTT. It specifies CASSEGFVGSAETGELFF.

The V call is TRBV4-1, the J call TRBJ2-1; TRBD2 matches 13 bases. Germline V gene lookup returns CDR1 MGHRA and CDR2 YSYEKL. Trimming cost V 4 bases and J 2 bases; bases outside gene matches: 11. This CDR3 has 19 residues. The DNA for the CDR3 is TGCGCCAGCAGCCGTGACGGGACTAGCGGGGAGGTGGCCTACAATGAGCAGTTCTTC. It yields the protein CASSRDGTSGEVAYNEQFF.

The chain employs TRBV30 and TRBJ2-3; 11 positions agree with TRBD2. Germline loops: CDR1 GTSNPN, CDR2 SVGIG (reference sequence). Trimming took 0 bases from V and 4 from J; bases not matched to a gene: 12. There are 18 residues in the CDR3. CDR3 bases: TGTGCCTGGAGTGTAGGGTATCTAGCGGGGGGTCCCCCAGATACGCAGTATTTT. It codes for CAWSVGYLAGGPPDTQYF.

The chain joins TRBV7-6 to TRBJ1-3, with D hard to call. Germline assignment: CDR1 SGHVS and CDR2 FNYEAQ. The CDR3 consists of 15 residues. Between the trimmed V and J ends, which lost 4 bases and 3 bases, there was a span of 13 bases. Written as DNA, the CDR3 is TGTGCCAGCAGCTCCCAAGGGCAGCTTGGAAACACCATATATTTT. This gives the protein CASSSQGQLGNTIYF.

Regarding this clone: Other DNA variants within this sample encode the same CDR3. The genes are TRBV11-3 and TRBJ2-3; no clear D. Germline V lookup: CDR1 SGHNT, CDR2 YENEEA. There are 14 residues in the CDR3. V was cut by 5 bases and J by 0 bases, with 9 bases left in between. The CDR3 protein is CASSLGRSTDTQYF. The CDR3 DNA reads as TGTGCCAGCAGCCTCGGACGGAGCACAGATACGCAGTATTTT. Complete variable domain (other parts from reference TRBV11-3 and TRBJ2-3): EAGVVQSPRYKIIEKKQPVAFWCNPISGHNTLYWYLQNLGQGPELLIRYENEEAVDDSQLPKDRFSAERLKGVDSTLKIQPAELGDSAVYLCASSLGRSTDTQYFGPGTRLTVL.

The chain recombines TRBV7-2 with TRBJ1-1; no reliable D call. Trimming removed 5 bases at V and 0 bases at J, with 13 bases between. There are 15 residues in the CDR3. CDR1 and CDR2 from the germline V gene are SGHTA and FQGNSA. CDR3 sequence (DNA): TGTGCCAGCAGCCCTAGCTGGAGTGTGAACACTGAAGCTTTCTTT. Amino acids: CASSPSWSVNTEAFF.

This clone was picked up one time. The chain combines TRBV25-1 with TRBJ2-2, with a weak D call TRBD1 (5 bases). Germline V gene sequence: CDR1 MGHDK, CDR2 SYGVNS. The CDR3 contains 13 residues. V lost 4 bases, J lost 4 bases, and 7 bases lay in between. As DNA, the CDR3 is TGTGCCAGCAGTGCAGGGCCCACCGGGGAGCTGTTTTTT. Amino acids: CASSAGPTGELFF.

The rearrangement uses TRBV5-6 and TRBJ2-7; D possibly matches TRBD1 or TRBD2 (5 bases each). Per germline, CDR1 SGHDT and CDR2 YYEEEE. The CDR3 loop spans 16 amino acids. Deletions cut 1 base from V and 2 bases from J, with 16 bases between. The CDR3 sequence is CASSLSRGLGAYEQYF. The CDR3, as DNA: TGTGCCAGCAGCTTGTCCCGAGGGTTAGGGGCCTACGAGCAGTACTTC.

The chain employs TRBV7-2 and TRBJ2-2, with D unclear. Germline CDR1 and CDR2: SGHTA and FQGNSA. V gave up 6 bases and J gave up 0 bases, with 5 bases separating them. The CDR3 is 13 residues long. CDR3 amino acids: CASSFPNTGELFF. CDR3 nucleotides: TGTGCCAGCAGTTTCCCGAACACCGGGGAGCTGTTTTTT.

The genes are TRBV2 and TRBJ2-6; perhaps TRBD1 as D (5 bases). This CDR3 comprises 15 residues. The germline gives CDR1 SNHLY, CDR2 FYNNEI. V was trimmed by 9 bases and J by 0 bases, leaving 12 bases between them. The CDR3 protein is CASGAELSGANVLTF. DNA for the CDR3: TGTGCCAGTGGGGCTGAGCTCTCTGGGGCCAACGTCCTGACTTTC.

The chain combines TRBV3-1 (or the pseudogene TRBV3-2) with TRBJ2-3, with D tentatively TRBD1 (5 bases). Trimming shortened V by 1 base and J by 4 bases, and 9 bases separated the two germline ends. Germline-derived CDR1 and CDR2 are LGHDT and YNNKEL (reference sequence). CDR3 size: 14 residues. The CDR3 DNA reads as TGTGCCAGCAGCCAAGTAGGGGTCCCAGATACGCAGTATTTT. It yields the protein CASSQVGVPDTQYF.

V gene TRBV4-3 combines with J gene TRBJ2-5; D gene unclear. The V end was cut by 0 bases, the J end by 6 bases, with 8 bases between. The CDR3 loop spans 13 amino acids. In germline, CDR1 is LGHNA, CDR2 YSLEER. CDR3 region: CASSQDVSQTQYF. The CDR3 bases are TGCGCCAGCAGCCAAGATGTCAGCCAGACCCAGTACTTC.

CDR3 sequence reads: CSAGLETQYF. The DNA for the CDR3 is TGCAGCGCAGGACTAGAGACCCAGTACTTC. The rearrangement uses TRBV29-1 and TRBJ2-5, with D possibly TRBD2 on 5 matching bases. Germline CDR1 and CDR2: SQVTM and ANQGSEA. The CDR3 contains 10 residues. Trimming shortened V by 7 bases and J by 4 bases, and 7 bases separated the two germline ends.

This clone came up once. The germline gene is not matched at one end of the junction; a read error may be the cause. J is TRBJ2-4 and V is TRBV7-9; tentatively, D is TRBD1 or TRBD2 (5 bases each). CDR3 length: 10 residues. CDR1 and CDR2 from the germline V gene are SEHNR and FQNEAQ (reference sequence). The CDR3 DNA reads as TGTGCCAGCAGTGCCCGGGACCTTGACTTC. Encoded protein: CASSARDLDF.

The chain combines TRBV19 with TRBJ2-7; D possibly matches TRBD1 or TRBD2 (5 bases each). Germline lookup yields CDR1 LNHDA and CDR2 SQIVND (reference sequence). V dropped 1 base and J dropped 2 bases, with 24 bases sitting between them. The CDR3 consists of 19 residues. The DNA for the CDR3 is TGTGCCAGTAGTATAGGCTTATTGGGACCGGGATATAAGACCTACGAGCAGTACTTC. It is translated as CASSIGLLGPGYKTYEQYF.

The chain is built from TRBV28 and TRBJ1-4; no clear D gene. The germline gives CDR1 MDHEN, CDR2 SYDVKM. V was clipped by 8 bases and J by 0 bases, with 10 bases between them. The CDR3 is 14 amino acids. The CDR3 nucleotides are TGTGCCAGCCTGGAATCGACAACTAATGAAAAACTGTTTTTT. Translating gives CASLESTTNEKLFF. Drawing the rest from reference TRBV28 and TRBJ1-4, the complete variable domain is DVKVTQSSRYLVKRTGEKVFLECVQDMDHENMFWYRQDPGLGLRLIYFSYDVKMKEKGDIPEGYSVSREKKERFSLILESASTNQTSMYLCASLESTTNEKLFFGSGTQLSVL.

The chain has TRBV7-8 and TRBJ1-6; a possible D gene is TRBD1 (6 bases). This CDR3 comprises 14 residues. V was trimmed by 5 bases and J by 7 bases, leaving 12 bases between them. Germline CDR1 SGHVS, CDR2 FQNEAQ. The CDR3 here is CASSVGQPNSPLHF. Here the CDR3 DNA reads TGTGCCAGCAGCGTTGGACAGCCGAATTCACCCCTCCACTTT.

The chain links TRBV29-1 to TRBJ2-1; 8 nucleotides line up with TRBD1. The CDR3 runs to 14 residues. The V gene's germline CDR1 is SQVTM and CDR2 ANQGSEA. V shed 4 bases and J 3 bases; nucleotides not matched to a gene: 5. Here the CDR3 DNA reads TGCAGCGTTGGCGGAGGACAGGGCTACAATGAGCAGTTCTTC. As protein: CSVGGGQGYNEQFF.

This sequence joins TRBV29-1 and TRBJ2-5; D is perhaps TRBD1 (5 bases). The germline V gene has CDR1 SQVTM and CDR2 ANQGSEA. The CDR3 runs to 13 residues. Trimming took 5 bases from V and 2 from J, leaving 12 bases between them. The CDR3 DNA reads TGCAGCGTTCTCCGACAGATACAAGAGACCCAGTACTTC. Amino acid sequence: CSVLRQIQETQYF.

The chain is built from TRBV4-2 and TRBJ2-1; TRBD2 might be the D (6 bases). Germline assignment: CDR1 LGHNA and CDR2 YNFKEQ. The V gene lost 5 bases and the J gene lost 6 bases, with 17 bases spanning the gap. The CDR3 loop spans 15 amino acids. The chain's CDR3 is CASSSSGGASNEQFF. DNA for the CDR3: TGTGCCAGCAGCTCCTCTGGCGGGGCAAGCAATGAGCAGTTCTTC.

The CDR3 protein is CASSAGQGAMNTEAFF. Here the CDR3 DNA reads TGTGCCAGCAGTGCGGGACAGGGCGCGATGAACACTGAAGCTTTCTTT. The V call is TRBV6-1, the J call TRBJ1-1; 9 bases map to TRBD1. After removal of 4 bases from V and 0 bases from J, the junction contained 6 bases not matched to a gene. Germline V gene lookup returns CDR1 MNHNS and CDR2 SASEGT. This CDR3 contains 16 residues.

The V call is TRBV6-6, the J call TRBJ1-2, with TRBD1 identical over 8 bases. V was clipped by 4 bases and J by 7 bases; unmatched bases: 2. This CDR3 has 12 residues. Per the germline V gene, CDR1 is MNHNY and CDR2 is SVGAGI (reference sequence). The CDR3 region is CASSSGGSGYTF. CDR3 in DNA: TGTGCCAGCAGTTCAGGGGGCTCTGGCTACACCTTC.

This clone was seen a single time. The chain employs TRBV2 and TRBJ2-1; 7 bases map to TRBD1. The CDR3 extends over 13 amino acids. V trimming: 5 bases; J trimming: 5 bases; junction bases outside the gene matches: 3. Germline V gives CDR1 SNHLY, CDR2 FYNNEI. Written as DNA, the CDR3 is TGTGCCAGCAGTTACAGGGGCCACAATGAGCAGTTCTTC. It yields the protein CASSYRGHNEQFF.

This sequence joins TRBV5-1 and TRBJ2-3; 9 nucleotides line up with TRBD1. CDR3 size: 16 residues. V lost 0 bases and J lost 4; bases outside the gene matches: 6. Germline CDR1 is SGHRS and CDR2 is YFSETQ. CDR3 nucleotide sequence: TGCGCCAGCAGCTTGGCGGGGACAGGGTTCGCAGATACGCAGTATTTT. It specifies CASSLAGTGFADTQYF.

This sequence joins TRBV5-1 and TRBJ1-1, with D unclear. The CDR3 is 13 amino acids. Germline V gives CDR1 SGHRS, CDR2 YFSETQ. The V end lost 0 bases, the J end lost 3 bases, and 6 bases lay between the germline ends. CDR3 DNA sequence: TGCGCCAGCAGCTTGGGAAGGGACACTGAAGCTTTCTTT. This gives the protein CASSLGRDTEAFF.

The CDR3: CASSYTPRGNQPQHF. The CDR3 nucleotides are TGTGCCAGCAGCTACACGCCGAGGGGCAATCAGCCCCAGCATTTT. The V gene is TRBV5-5, the J gene TRBJ1-5; no definite D call. The ends were cut back, 3 bases at V and 2 bases at J, with 12 bases in the middle. The CDR3 consists of 15 residues. Germline V gives CDR1 SGHKS, CDR2 YYEKEE (reference sequence).

V is TRBV18 and J is TRBJ1-3; D may be TRBD1 (5 bases). The V gene lost 5 bases and the J gene lost 4 bases, with 15 bases spanning the gap. This CDR3 has 15 amino acids. CDR1 and CDR2 (germline): KGHSH, LQKENI. The CDR3 coding sequence is TGTGCCAGCTCAACCTCCAGGGAGTCGGGAAACACCATATATTTT. Translated: CASSTSRESGNTIYF.

The CDR3 loop reads CSVETGTGDGYTF. CDR3 nucleotides: TGCAGCGTTGAAACCGGGACAGGGGATGGCTACACCTTC. The genes are TRBV29-1 and TRBJ1-2; TRBD1 agrees at 10 bases. CDR1 is SQVTM, CDR2 ANQGSEA, per germline. With 2 bases clipped from V and 6 bases from J, the junction kept 3 bases outside the gene matches. The CDR3 has 13 amino acids.